Each of the 17 T cell receptor beta chains below was sequenced from the same sample in a study of blood T cell repertoires in COVID-19. Profiled with immunoSEQ multiplex PCR; TCRdb holds only in-frame clones, not every one. This sample carries a few hundred thousand clones, roughly nine tenths of them seen once, and the ten largest clones take 1.2%. The sample was PBMCs or T cells enriched from blood (not recorded which). The receptors here all came from a human donor in a cohort exposed to, infected with or recovered from COVID-19 (not recorded which). The donor label of this sample is uncertain.

The CDR3 is CASSRASTGNSPLHF. The DNA of the CDR3 is TGCGCCAGCAGCCGCGCTTCGACTGGTAATTCACCCCTCCACTTT. The chain employs TRBV4-3 and TRBJ1-6; D gene ambiguous. V lost 4 bases, J lost 6 bases, and 13 bases lay in between. The CDR3 is 15 residues long. The germline V gene has CDR1 LGHNA and CDR2 YSLEER.

The chain combines TRBV29-1 with TRBJ1-1, with TRBD1 as a possible D gene (5 bases). The CDR3 is 13 residues long. The germline CDR1 and CDR2 sequences are SQVTM and ANQGSEA. V lost 6 bases and J lost 1, with 12 bases in between. The CDR3: CSVRLGGNTEAFF. In DNA form, the CDR3 reads TGCAGCGTCCGGTTGGGGGGGAACACTGAAGCTTTCTTT.

This chain uses TRBV10-3 with TRBJ1-2, with 7 bases aligning to TRBD1. Trimming took 3 bases from V and 4 from J; bases not matched to a gene: 5. The germline V gene has CDR1 ENHRY and CDR2 SYGVKD. The CDR3 has 14 amino acids. The CDR3 DNA reads as TGTGCCATCAGTGACCAGCAGGGGGGCTATGGCTACACCTTC. Its protein product is CAISDQQGGYGYTF.

The chain couples TRBV4-1 to TRBJ1-2, with D perhaps TRBD1 (5 bases). The V gene lost 0 bases and the J gene lost 7 bases, with 18 bases spanning the gap. Germline-derived CDR1 and CDR2 are MGHRA and YSYEKL. The length of the CDR3 is 16 residues. CDR3 sequence (DNA): TGCGCCAGCAGCCAAGAAGGAGGTAGCCCGGGGGGTGGCTACACCTTC. It translates to CASSQEGGSPGGGYTF.

Regarding this clone: The sample contains more than one DNA sequence encoding this CDR3. The J gene is TRBJ2-3, the V gene TRBV11-2, with D hard to call. Germline V CDR1 and CDR2: SGHAT, FQNNGV. The V gene lost 2 bases and the J gene lost 5 bases, with 8 bases spanning the gap. The CDR3 runs to 13 residues. CDR3 sequence: CASSLSPGDTQYF. In nucleotides, the CDR3 is TGTGCCAGCAGCTTAAGTCCCGGAGATACGCAGTATTTT.

Written as DNA, the CDR3 is TGTGCCAGCAGCCCGGGCGATGGACACCTGACACACTATAATTCACCCCTCCACTTT. Residues: CASSPGDGHLTHYNSPLHF. The rearrangement joins TRBV27 to TRBJ1-6; tentatively, D is TRBD1 (5 bases). With 6 bases removed from V and 3 bases from J, the gap between germline ends came to 24 bases. The germline V gene has CDR1 MNHEY and CDR2 SMNVEV (reference sequence). The length of the CDR3 is 19 residues.

The chain is built from TRBV14 and TRBJ1-1, with D unclear. With 4 bases removed from V and 4 bases from J, the gap between germline ends came to 10 bases. Germline CDR1 is SGHDN and CDR2 is FVKESK. This CDR3 contains 13 residues. CDR3 nucleotide sequence: TGTGCCAGCAGCCGTACGGGAGGCACTGAAGCTTTCTTT. Translated, it gives CASSRTGGTEAFF. Using reference TRBV14 and TRBJ1-1 for the parts outside the CDR3, the full variable domain is EAGVTQFPSHSVIEKGQTVTLRCDPISGHDNLYWYRRVMGKEIKFLLHFVKESKQDESGMPNNRFLAERTGGTYSTLKVQPAELEDSGVYFCASSRTGGTEAFFGQGTRLTVV.

This clone has just one count. V gene TRBV27 combines with J gene TRBJ1-6, with a possible D match to TRBD1 (5 bases). This CDR3 is 16 amino acids long. Trimming left V 5 bases short and J 10 bases short, with 21 bases between. In germline, CDR1 is MNHEY, CDR2 SMNVEV (reference sequence). Here the CDR3 DNA reads TGTGCCAGCAGTGGGGTTGGTGGGGGGGAGGACTCACCCCTCCACTTT. It encodes CASSGVGGGEDSPLHF.

V usage is TRBV25-1 and J usage is TRBJ1-4; D is unclear. CDR1 MGHDK and CDR2 SYGVNS come from the germline V gene. Trimming took 5 bases from V and 7 from J, leaving 17 bases between them. This CDR3 region has 15 residues. In nucleotides, the CDR3 is TGTGCCAGCAGTCCCCCCGGGGTGTCCGCTGAAAAACTGTTTTTT. Translation: CASSPPGVSAEKLFF.

V and J are TRBV3-1 (or the pseudogene TRBV3-2) and TRBJ2-7; D might be TRBD2 (5 bases). Trimming removed 3 bases from V and 2 bases from J, with 20 bases in between. The CDR3 runs to 17 residues. The germline gives CDR1 LGHDT, CDR2 YNNKEL (reference sequence). The chain's CDR3 is CASSHLRRRTGTYEQYF. CDR3 DNA: TGTGCCAGCAGCCACCTACGAAGGAGGACGGGGACCTACGAGCAGTACTTC.

V is TRBV7-9 and J is TRBJ2-1, with 7 bases lining up with TRBD2. CDR3 length: 15 residues. V lost 5 bases and J lost 7; bases outside the gene matches: 11. Germline V gene data show CDR1 as SEHNR and CDR2 as FQNEAQ (reference sequence). This CDR3 reads CASSPRGGGKNEQFF. Here the CDR3 DNA reads TGTGCCAGCAGCCCGAGAGGCGGGGGTAAAAATGAGCAGTTCTTC.

The V call is TRBV18, the J call TRBJ2-1; 7 positions match TRBD1. Germline V gives CDR1 KGHSH, CDR2 LQKENI. Trimming removed 6 bases from V and 14 bases from J; junction bases left unmatched: 7. CDR3 length equals 11 residues. The chain's CDR3 is CASSARGQEFF. The CDR3 DNA is TGTGCCAGCTCTGCGAGGGGGCAGGAGTTCTTC.

The gene calls are TRBV7-2 and TRBJ2-1, with TRBD1 identical over 7 bases. Unmatched junction bases numbered 5, after V lost 1 base and J lost 8 bases. The V gene's germline CDR1 is SGHTA and CDR2 FQGNSA. The CDR3 covers 14 residues. CDR3: CASSLENRGDEQFF. In DNA, the CDR3 is TGTGCCAGCAGCTTAGAAAACAGGGGCGATGAGCAGTTCTTC.

The chain joins TRBV4-1 to TRBJ2-2; tentative D call: TRBD1 (5 bases). V was pared by 0 bases and J by 4 bases, with 15 bases between. The CDR3 extends over 17 amino acids. Germline V gives CDR1 MGHRA, CDR2 YSYEKL. The CDR3 here is CASSQDPSGMSTGELFF. Written as DNA, the CDR3 is TGCGCCAGCAGCCAAGATCCCTCAGGGATGAGCACCGGGGAGCTGTTTTTT.

This clone was seen a single time. The J gene is TRBJ2-6, the V gene TRBV19; D gene uncertain. Trimming pared 0 bases from V and 2 bases from J, leaving 8 bases between. The CDR3 covers 16 residues. The V gene's germline CDR1 is LNHDA and CDR2 SQIVND (reference sequence). CDR3 nucleotides: TGTGCCAGTAGTATAGAAGCAGGAACTGGGGCCAACGTCCTGACTTTC. Protein product: CASSIEAGTGANVLTF.

The gene calls are TRBV19 and TRBJ1-4, with D uncertain. The CDR3 is 15 residues long. Trimming shortened V by 4 bases and J by 0 bases, and 9 bases separated the two germline ends. Germline CDR1 reads LNHDA; CDR2 reads SQIVND (reference sequence). The chain's CDR3 is CASSSQDATNEKLFF. CDR3 in DNA: TGTGCCAGTAGTAGTCAGGATGCAACTAATGAAAAACTGTTTTTT.

The genes are TRBV19 and TRBJ1-2; 11 bases are shared with TRBD1. The CDR3 is 14 residues long. The trim removed 6 bases at V and 7 bases at J, leaving 7 bases unmatched. CDR1 and CDR2 from the germline V gene are LNHDA and SQIVND (reference sequence). Here the CDR3 reads CASRFGTGGFGYTF. In DNA form, the CDR3 reads TGTGCCAGTAGGTTTGGGACAGGGGGATTTGGCTACACCTTC.